Below, 19 T cell receptor beta chains from the same sample are listed, as sequenced in a study of cytomegalovirus exposure and HLA in healthy donors. Researchers ran the PCR with 60 Vbeta and 13 Jbeta primers. TCRdb's table, derived via immunoSEQ multiplex PCR, lists solely in-frame clones and lacks some. The sample carries tens of thousands of clones, about four fifths recorded once. Sequencing was performed on PBMCs. The source of these receptors is a woman aged 40 to 49 in good health and CMV-seropositive.

The CDR3 reads CASSPLLGGSYEQYF. CDR3 sequence (DNA): TGTGCCAGCAGCCCCCTCCTGGGTGGGAGCTACGAGCAGTACTTC. V is TRBV7-2 and J is TRBJ2-7, with a weak D call TRBD2 (5 bases). Germline V gives CDR1 SGHTA, CDR2 FQGNSA. V was trimmed by 5 bases and J by 3 bases, leaving 17 bases between them. The CDR3 runs to 15 residues.

The rearrangement links TRBV11-2 to TRBJ2-5, with a tentative D call TRBD1 (6 bases). CDR1 SGHAT and CDR2 FQNNGV come from the germline V gene. V lost 3 bases and J 4 bases, leaving 6 bases between the germline ends. CDR3 length: 12 amino acids. CDR3 amino acids: CASSLDRETQYF. CDR3 nucleotide sequence: TGTGCCAGCAGCTTGGACAGAGAGACCCAGTACTTC.

The chain recombines TRBV28 with TRBJ1-1, with 12 bases fitting TRBD1. The germline V gene encodes CDR1 MDHEN and CDR2 SYDVKM. The CDR3 runs 16 residues. Trimming removed 3 bases from V and 3 bases from J; junction bases left unmatched: 5. The CDR3 region is CASSLAGTGGHTEAFF. Here the CDR3 DNA reads TGTGCCAGCAGTTTGGCCGGGACAGGGGGCCACACTGAAGCTTTCTTT.

The chain employs TRBV2 and TRBJ1-5; D remains unclear. CDR3 size: 14 residues. Trimming took off 7 bases at V and 1 base at J, with 11 bases between the two ends. CDR1 is SNHLY and CDR2 is FYNNEI in the germline V gene. This CDR3 is CASTVGRSNQPQHF. The CDR3 DNA reads TGTGCCAGCACGGTGGGGAGGAGCAATCAGCCCCAGCATTTT.

The rearrangement joins TRBV19 to TRBJ1-3; D is ambiguous. Trimming removed 6 bases at V and 0 bases at J, with 6 bases between. The CDR3 is 13 amino acids. Germline loops: CDR1 LNHDA, CDR2 SQIVND (reference sequence). As DNA, the CDR3 is TGTGCCAGTAGCCGGAGCTCTGGAAACACCATATATTTT. It translates to CASSRSSGNTIYF.

The chain recombines TRBV29-1 with TRBJ2-3; D perhaps matches TRBD1 (6 bases). V was trimmed by 7 bases and J by 4 bases, leaving 15 bases between them. The length of the CDR3 is 13 residues. The germline gives CDR1 SQVTM, CDR2 ANQGSEA. The CDR3 loop reads CSGDRAGADTQYF. In nucleotides, the CDR3 is TGCAGCGGAGACCGAGCAGGGGCAGATACGCAGTATTTT.

The chain joins TRBV5-1 to TRBJ2-2, with 7 bases identical to TRBD1. The germline V gene has CDR1 SGHRS and CDR2 YFSETQ. The junction had 9 bases not matched to a gene; V was cut back by 6 bases and J by 4 bases. The CDR3 length is 15 residues. CDR3 amino acids: CASTRQGWGTGELFF. CDR3 bases: TGCGCCAGCACGAGACAGGGTTGGGGCACCGGGGAGCTGTTTTTT.

The chain recombines TRBV19 with TRBJ1-2; 7 bases map to TRBD1. Germline V gene data show CDR1 as LNHDA and CDR2 as SQIVND (reference sequence). Trimming took 5 bases from V and 4 from J; bases not matched to a gene: 7. CDR3 size: 14 residues. The CDR3, as DNA: TGTGCCAGTAGTGCAACAGGGGTGGCCTATGGCTACACCTTC. Its translation: CASSATGVAYGYTF.

The DNA of the CDR3 is TGTGCCAGCAGCTTAAGGCCGCGGGAGACCCAGTACTTC. Translated: CASSLRPRETQYF. The chain couples TRBV13 to TRBJ2-5, with no clear D. V lost 2 bases and J 5 bases, leaving 9 bases between the germline ends. CDR1 PRHDT and CDR2 FYEKMQ come from the germline V gene (reference sequence). The length of the CDR3 is 13 residues.

The rearrangement joins TRBV29-1 to TRBJ2-5, with D perhaps matching TRBD2 (6 bases). This CDR3 is built from 12 residues. V was pared by 3 bases and J by 4 bases, with 9 bases between. CDR1 is SQVTM, CDR2 ANQGSEA, per germline. The CDR3 here is CSVEVGGETQYF. CDR3 nucleotides: TGCAGCGTTGAGGTGGGGGGAGAGACCCAGTACTTC.

The chain combines TRBV7-2 with TRBJ1-6; D uncertain. The length of the CDR3 is 15 residues. With 1 base removed from V and 4 bases from J, the gap between germline ends came to 8 bases. Per the germline V gene, CDR1 is SGHTA and CDR2 is FQGNSA. CDR3 in amino acids: CASSLGLQYNSPLHF. CDR3 nucleotide sequence: TGTGCCAGCAGCTTAGGTCTTCAGTATAATTCACCCCTCCACTTT.

The chain is built from TRBV28 and TRBJ2-7, with 7 bases lining up with TRBD1. Germline CDR1 reads MDHEN; CDR2 reads SYDVKM. The CDR3 runs 14 residues. V shed 5 bases and J 2 bases; nucleotides not matched to a gene: 6. In nucleotides, the CDR3 is TGTGCCAGCAGTATCCGACAGGGACCCTACGAGCAGTACTTC. Translating it yields CASSIRQGPYEQYF.

As concerns this clone: The junction does not match germline at one end; this may be a read error. The chain has TRBV29-1 and TRBJ2-5, with 10 bases aligning to TRBD1. CDR1 is SQVTM and CDR2 is ANQGSEA in the germline V gene. This CDR3 has 11 amino acids. DNA for the CDR3: TGCAGCGTTAGGCGGGACAGGGGTTCGGACTTC. Protein product: CSVRRDRGSDF. Supplemented by reference TRBV29-1 and TRBJ2-5, the full variable domain reads SAVISQKPSRDICQRGTSLTIQCQVDSQVTMMFWYRQQPGQSLTLIATANQGSEATYESGFVIDKFPISRPNLTFSTLTVSNMSPEDSSIYLCSVRRDRGSDFGPGTRLLVL.

The chain is built from TRBV6-5 and TRBJ2-7; a possible D gene is TRBD1 (5 bases). Trimming took off 5 bases at V and 0 bases at J, with 11 bases between the two ends. The CDR3 consists of 14 residues. CDR1 MNHEY and CDR2 SVGAGI come from the germline V gene. CDR3: CASSKDTYSYEQYF. CDR3 nucleotides: TGTGCCAGCAGTAAGGACACCTACTCCTACGAGCAGTACTTC.

This clone was found a few times. DNA for the CDR3: TGCGCCATCCTCTTACAGGGAAATGAGCAGTTCTTC. Translated, it gives CAILLQGNEQFF. The chain joins TRBV4-1 to TRBJ2-1, with a possible D match to TRBD1 (6 bases). The CDR3 consists of 12 residues. Trimming removed 10 bases from V and 7 bases from J, with 14 bases in between. From germline, CDR1 is MGHRA and CDR2 YSYEKL.

The J gene is TRBJ1-1, the V gene TRBV30; D gene ambiguous. The CDR3 spans 13 residues. Germline CDR1 and CDR2: GTSNPN and SVGIG (reference sequence). Trimming stripped 2 bases from V and 3 bases from J, with 10 bases between. DNA of the CDR3: TGTGCCTGGAGTCGACTTCGGGACACTGAAGCTTTCTTT. Translating it yields CAWSRLRDTEAFF.

This clone was seen more than once but under ten times. The chain is built from TRBV6-6 and TRBJ1-6; D perhaps matches TRBD1 (6 bases). Germline V CDR1 and CDR2: MNHNY, SVGAGI (reference sequence). The CDR3 is 14 residues long. Between the trimmed V and J ends, which lost 7 bases and 6 bases, there was a span of 13 bases. In DNA, the CDR3 is TGTGCCAGCAATACAGGGTTGGTTAATTCACCCCTCCACTTT. This translates into CASNTGLVNSPLHF.

DNA for the CDR3: TGTGCCAGCAGCTTCCAGGGCACTGAAGCTTTCTTT. It specifies CASSFQGTEAFF. The chain is built from TRBV7-9 and TRBJ1-1; D perhaps matches TRBD1 (5 bases). Trimming cost V 3 bases and J 4 bases, with 6 bases left between them. Germline V lookup: CDR1 SEHNR, CDR2 FQNEAQ (reference sequence). The CDR3 runs 12 residues.

J is TRBJ1-4 and V is TRBV30, with 8 bases that match TRBD1. Germline V lookup: CDR1 GTSNPN, CDR2 SVGIG (reference sequence). The CDR3 has 14 residues. The V gene end was trimmed by 2 bases and the J gene end by 7 bases; junction bases not matched to a gene: 6. The CDR3 region is CAWSSGTGVEKLFF. For the CDR3, the DNA is TGTGCCTGGAGTTCCGGGACAGGAGTTGAAAAACTGTTTTTT.